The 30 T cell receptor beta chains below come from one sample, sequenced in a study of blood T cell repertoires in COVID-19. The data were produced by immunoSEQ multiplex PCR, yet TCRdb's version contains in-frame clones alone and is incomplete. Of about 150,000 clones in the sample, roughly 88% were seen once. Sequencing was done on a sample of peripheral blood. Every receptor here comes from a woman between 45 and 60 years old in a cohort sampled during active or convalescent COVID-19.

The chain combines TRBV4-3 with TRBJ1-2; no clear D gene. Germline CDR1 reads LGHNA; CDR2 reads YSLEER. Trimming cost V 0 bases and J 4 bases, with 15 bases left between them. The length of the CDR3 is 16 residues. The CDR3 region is CASSQDAKGAAYGYTF. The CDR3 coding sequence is TGCGCCAGCAGCCAAGATGCTAAAGGAGCAGCCTATGGCTACACCTTC.

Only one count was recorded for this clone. In DNA, the CDR3 is TGTGCCAGCTCACCGGGACAGGGTCGTGAAGCTTTCTTT. Translated, it gives CASSPGQGREAFF. The chain links TRBV18 to TRBJ1-1, with 9 positions matching TRBD1. The CDR3 has 13 residues. Germline CDR1 is KGHSH and CDR2 is LQKENI. V trimming: 3 bases; J trimming: 7 bases; junction bases outside the gene matches: 3.

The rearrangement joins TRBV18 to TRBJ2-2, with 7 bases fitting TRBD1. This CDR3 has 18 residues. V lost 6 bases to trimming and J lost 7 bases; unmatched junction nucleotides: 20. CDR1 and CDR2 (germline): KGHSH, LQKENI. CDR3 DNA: TGTGCCAGCTCGCCGTCTACCTTCGGACAGGCGAATGGCGGGGAGCTGTTTTTT. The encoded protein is CASSPSTFGQANGGELFF.

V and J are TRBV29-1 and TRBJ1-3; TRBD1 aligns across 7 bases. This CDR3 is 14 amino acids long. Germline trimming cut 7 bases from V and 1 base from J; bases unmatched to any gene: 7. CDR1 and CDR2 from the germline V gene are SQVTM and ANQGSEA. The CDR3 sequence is CSAGGNPSGNTIYF. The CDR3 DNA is TGCAGCGCAGGGGGAAACCCTTCTGGAAACACCATATATTTT.

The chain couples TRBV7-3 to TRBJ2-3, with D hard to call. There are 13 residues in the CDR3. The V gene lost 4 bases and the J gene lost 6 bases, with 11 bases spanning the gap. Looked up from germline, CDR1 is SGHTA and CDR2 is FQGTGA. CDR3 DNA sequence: TGTGCCAGCAGCTCGATCGGGTCCGATACGCAGTATTTT. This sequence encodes CASSSIGSDTQYF. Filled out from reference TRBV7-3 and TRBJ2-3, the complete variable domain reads GAGVSQTPSNKVTEKGKYVELRCDPISGHTALYWYRQSLGQGPEFLIYFQGTGAADDSGLPNDRFFAVRPEGSVSTLKIQRTERGDSAVYLCASSSIGSDTQYFGPGTRLTVL.

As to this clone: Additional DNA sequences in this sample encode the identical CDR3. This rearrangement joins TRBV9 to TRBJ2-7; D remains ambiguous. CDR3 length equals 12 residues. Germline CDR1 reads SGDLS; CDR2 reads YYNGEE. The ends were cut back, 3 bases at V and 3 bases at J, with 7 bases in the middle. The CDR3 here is CASSGSGYEQYF. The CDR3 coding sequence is TGTGCCAGCAGCGGTTCGGGCTACGAGCAGTACTTC.

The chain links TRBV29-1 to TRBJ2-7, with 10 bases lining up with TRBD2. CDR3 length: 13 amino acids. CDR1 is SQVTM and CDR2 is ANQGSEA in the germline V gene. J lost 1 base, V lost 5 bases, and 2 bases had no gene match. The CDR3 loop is CSVQTSGSYEQYF. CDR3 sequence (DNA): TGCAGCGTTCAGACTAGCGGGTCCTACGAGCAGTACTTC.

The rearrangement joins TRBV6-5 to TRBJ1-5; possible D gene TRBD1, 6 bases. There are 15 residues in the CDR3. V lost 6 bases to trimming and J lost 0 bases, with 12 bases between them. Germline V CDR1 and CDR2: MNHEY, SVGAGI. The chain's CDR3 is CASSGDRYSNQPQHF. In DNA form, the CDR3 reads TGTGCCAGCAGCGGTGACAGGTATAGCAATCAGCCCCAGCATTTT.

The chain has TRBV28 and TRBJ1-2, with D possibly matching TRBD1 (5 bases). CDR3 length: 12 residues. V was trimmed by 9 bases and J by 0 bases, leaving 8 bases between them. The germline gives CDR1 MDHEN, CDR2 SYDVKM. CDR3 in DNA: TGTGCCAGGGAGACAGCTAACTATGGCTACACCTTC. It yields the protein CARETANYGYTF.

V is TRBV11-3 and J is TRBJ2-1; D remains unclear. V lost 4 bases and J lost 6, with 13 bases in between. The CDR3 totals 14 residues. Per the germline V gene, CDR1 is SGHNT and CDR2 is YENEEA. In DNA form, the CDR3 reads TGTGCCAGCAGCTCCGTAGTTTCGGGCAATGAGCAGTTCTTC. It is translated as CASSSVVSGNEQFF.

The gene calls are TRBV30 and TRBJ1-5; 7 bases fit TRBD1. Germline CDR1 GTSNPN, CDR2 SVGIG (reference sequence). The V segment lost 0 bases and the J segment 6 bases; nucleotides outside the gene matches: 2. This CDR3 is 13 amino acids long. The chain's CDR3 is CAWSVRGAQPQHF. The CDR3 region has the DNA TGTGCCTGGAGTGTCAGGGGGGCTCAGCCCCAGCATTTT. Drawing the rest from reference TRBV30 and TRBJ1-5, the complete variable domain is SQTIHQWPATLVQPVGSPLSLECTVEGTSNPNLYWYRQAAGRGLQLLFYSVGIGQISSEVPQNLSASRPQDRQFILSSKKLLLSDSGFYLCAWSVRGAQPQHFGDGTRLSIL.

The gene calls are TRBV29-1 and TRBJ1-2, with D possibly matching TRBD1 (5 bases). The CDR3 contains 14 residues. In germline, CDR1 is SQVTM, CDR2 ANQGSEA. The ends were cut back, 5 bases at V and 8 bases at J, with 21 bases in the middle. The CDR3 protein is CSVPMLAGLSGYTF. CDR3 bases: TGCAGCGTTCCGATGTTGGCGGGACTATCCGGCTACACCTTC. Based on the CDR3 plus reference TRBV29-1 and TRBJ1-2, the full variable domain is SAVISQKPSRDICQRGTSLTIQCQVDSQVTMMFWYRQQPGQSLTLIATANQGSEATYESGFVIDKFPISRPNLTFSTLTVSNMSPEDSSIYLCSVPMLAGLSGYTFGSGTRLTVV.

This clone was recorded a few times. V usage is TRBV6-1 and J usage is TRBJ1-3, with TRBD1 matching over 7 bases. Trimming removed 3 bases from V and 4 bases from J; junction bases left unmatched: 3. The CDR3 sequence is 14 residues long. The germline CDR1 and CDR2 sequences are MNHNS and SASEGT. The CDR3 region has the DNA TGTGCCAGCAGTGACGGACAGGAGGGAAACACCATATATTTT. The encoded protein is CASSDGQEGNTIYF.

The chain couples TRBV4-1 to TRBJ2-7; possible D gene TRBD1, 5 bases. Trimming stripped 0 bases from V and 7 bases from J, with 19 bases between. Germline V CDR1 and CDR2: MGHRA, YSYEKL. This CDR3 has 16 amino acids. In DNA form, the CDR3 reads TGCGCCAGCAGCCAAGATAGGACGGTGGGGCAAAGAGAGCAGTACTTC. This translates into CASSQDRTVGQREQYF.

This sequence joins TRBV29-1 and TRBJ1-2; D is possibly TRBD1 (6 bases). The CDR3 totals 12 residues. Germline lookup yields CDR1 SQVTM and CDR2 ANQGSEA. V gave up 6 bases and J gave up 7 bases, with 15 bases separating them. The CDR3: CSVDSTIFGYTF. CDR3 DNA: TGCAGCGTGGACAGCACAATCTTTGGCTACACCTTC.

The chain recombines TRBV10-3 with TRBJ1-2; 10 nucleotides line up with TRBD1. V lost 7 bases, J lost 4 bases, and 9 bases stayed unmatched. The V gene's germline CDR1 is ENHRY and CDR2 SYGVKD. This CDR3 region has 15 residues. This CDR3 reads CAITPGQGSGYGYTF. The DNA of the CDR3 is TGTGCCATCACCCCGGGACAGGGGTCCGGCTATGGCTACACCTTC.

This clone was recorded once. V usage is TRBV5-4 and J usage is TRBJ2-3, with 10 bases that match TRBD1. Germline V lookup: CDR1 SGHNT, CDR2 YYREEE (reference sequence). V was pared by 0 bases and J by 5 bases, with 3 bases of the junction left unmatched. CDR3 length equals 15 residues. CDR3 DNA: TGTGCCAGCAGCTTGGGACAGGGGGCCATAGATACGCAGTATTTT. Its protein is CASSLGQGAIDTQYF.

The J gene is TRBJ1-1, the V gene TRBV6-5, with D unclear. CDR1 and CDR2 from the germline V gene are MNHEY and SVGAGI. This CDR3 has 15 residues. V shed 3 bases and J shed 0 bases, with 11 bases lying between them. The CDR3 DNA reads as TGTGCCAGCAGTTATACACCAAAAATGAACACTGAAGCTTTCTTT. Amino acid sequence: CASSYTPKMNTEAFF.

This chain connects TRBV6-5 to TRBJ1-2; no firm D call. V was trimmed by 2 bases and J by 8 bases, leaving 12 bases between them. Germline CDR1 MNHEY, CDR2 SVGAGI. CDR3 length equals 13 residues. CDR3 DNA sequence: TGTGCCAGCAGTTACACAACAGCGGGAGGCTACACCTTC. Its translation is CASSYTTAGGYTF.

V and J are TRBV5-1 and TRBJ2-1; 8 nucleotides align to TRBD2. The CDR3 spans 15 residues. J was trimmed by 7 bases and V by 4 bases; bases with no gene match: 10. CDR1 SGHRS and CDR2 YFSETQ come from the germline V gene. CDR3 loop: CASSLAPGLENEQFF. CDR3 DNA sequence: TGCGCCAGCAGCCTAGCCCCGGGACTAGAAAATGAGCAGTTCTTC.

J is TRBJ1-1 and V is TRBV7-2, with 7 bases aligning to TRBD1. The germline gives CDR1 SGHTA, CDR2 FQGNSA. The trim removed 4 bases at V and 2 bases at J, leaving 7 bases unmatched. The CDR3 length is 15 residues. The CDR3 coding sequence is TGTGCCAGCAGCTGGGTGGGACAGACCAACACTGAAGCTTTCTTT. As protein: CASSWVGQTNTEAFF.

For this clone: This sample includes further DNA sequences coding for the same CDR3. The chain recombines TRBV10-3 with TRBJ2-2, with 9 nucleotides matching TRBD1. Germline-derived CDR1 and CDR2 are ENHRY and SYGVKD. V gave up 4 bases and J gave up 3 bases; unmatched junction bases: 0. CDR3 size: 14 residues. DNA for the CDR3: TGTGCCATCAGTGGGGACAGGGACACCGGGGAGCTGTTTTTT. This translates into CAISGDRDTGELFF.

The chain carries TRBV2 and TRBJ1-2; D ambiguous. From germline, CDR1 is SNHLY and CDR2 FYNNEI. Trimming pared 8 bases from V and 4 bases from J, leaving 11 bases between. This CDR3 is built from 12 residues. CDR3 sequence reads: CASVEGTYGYTF. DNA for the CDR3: TGTGCCAGCGTAGAGGGTACCTATGGCTACACCTTC.

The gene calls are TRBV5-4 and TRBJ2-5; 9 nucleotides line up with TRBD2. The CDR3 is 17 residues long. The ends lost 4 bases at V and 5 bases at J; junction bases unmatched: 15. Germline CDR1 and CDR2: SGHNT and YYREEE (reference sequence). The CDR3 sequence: CASSPYLVSGGKETQYF. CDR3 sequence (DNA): TGTGCCAGCAGCCCGTACCTCGTTAGCGGGGGAAAGGAGACCCAGTACTTC.

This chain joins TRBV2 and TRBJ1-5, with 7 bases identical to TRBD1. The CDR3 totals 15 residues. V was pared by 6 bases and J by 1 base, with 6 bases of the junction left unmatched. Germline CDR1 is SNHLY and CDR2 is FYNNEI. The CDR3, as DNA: TGTGCCAGCAGAGGACAGGTTGGGAGCAATCAGCCCCAGCATTTT. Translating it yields CASRGQVGSNQPQHF.

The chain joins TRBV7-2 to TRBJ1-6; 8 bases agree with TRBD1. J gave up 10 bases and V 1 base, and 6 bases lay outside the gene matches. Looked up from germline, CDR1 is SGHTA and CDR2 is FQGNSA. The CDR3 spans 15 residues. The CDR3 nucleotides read TGTGCCAGCAGCTTAGGTCCAGGGGGCCGGTCACCCCTCCACTTT. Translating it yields CASSLGPGGRSPLHF.

The CDR3 protein is CATSRVGGDYGYTF. CDR3 coding DNA: TGTGCCACCAGCAGAGTCGGGGGAGACTATGGCTACACCTTC. The chain joins TRBV15 to TRBJ1-2; a possible D gene is TRBD1 (5 bases). The CDR3 has 14 residues. The germline gives CDR1 LNHNV, CDR2 YYDKDF (reference sequence). The V gene lost 1 base and the J gene lost 3 bases, with 9 bases spanning the gap. The full variable domain, completed using reference TRBV15 and TRBJ1-2, is DAMVIQNPRYQVTQFGKPVTLSCSQTLNHNVMYWYQQKSSQAPKLLFHYYDKDFNNEADTPDNFQSRRPNTSFCFLDIRSPGLGDTAMYLCATSRVGGDYGYTFGSGTRLTVV.

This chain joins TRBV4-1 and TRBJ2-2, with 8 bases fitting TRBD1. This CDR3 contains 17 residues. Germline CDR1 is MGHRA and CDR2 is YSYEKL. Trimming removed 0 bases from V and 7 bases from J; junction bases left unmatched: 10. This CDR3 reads CASSQEVFRGHVGELFF. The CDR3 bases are TGCGCCAGCAGCCAAGAAGTTTTCAGGGGGCATGTCGGGGAGCTGTTTTTT.

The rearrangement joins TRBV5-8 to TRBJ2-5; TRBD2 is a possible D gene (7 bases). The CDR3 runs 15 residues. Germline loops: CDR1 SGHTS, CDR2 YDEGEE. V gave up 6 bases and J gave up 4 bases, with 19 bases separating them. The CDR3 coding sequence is TGTGCCAGCACCCTCTGGGGGGGGCCGGCAGAGACCCAGTACTTC. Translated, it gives CASTLWGGPAETQYF.

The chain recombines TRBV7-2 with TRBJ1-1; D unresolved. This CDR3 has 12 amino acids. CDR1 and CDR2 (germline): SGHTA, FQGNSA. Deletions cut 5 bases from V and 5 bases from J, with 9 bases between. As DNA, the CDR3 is TGTGCCAGCAGCGGACTCCGGACTGAAGCTTTCTTT. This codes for CASSGLRTEAFF.